This is a list of T cell receptor beta chains from one sample in a study of cytomegalovirus exposure and HLA in healthy donors. Clones were sequenced by immunoSEQ multiplex PCR, and TCRdb holds only the in-frame ones, with some missing. The sample gives about 170,000 clones, roughly two thirds of which show up once; approximately 5.1% is in the top ten. Sequenced input: PBMCs. The receptors here all came from a woman younger than 30 in good health and CMV-seropositive. CDR3s include the opening cysteine and the closing phenylalanine or tryptophan. A D gene is named only where the DNA matches it firmly. Part of the rows lack a size; the others show once, few, many or a class for expanded clones.

TRBV7-2	TRBJ1-5	.	.	CASSLVGRGNQPQHF	TGTGCCAGCAGCTTAGTGGGGCGAGGCAATCAGCCCCAGCATTTT
TRBV2	TRBJ1-1	.	TRBD1	CASSGDSAAFF	TGTGCCAGCAGTGGGGACAGTGCCGCTTTCTTT
TRBV5-4	TRBJ2-5	.	TRBD2	CASSLAPAGGRETQYF	TGTGCCAGCAGCTTGGCTCCAGCGGGGGGGAGAGAGACCCAGTACTTC
TRBV2	TRBJ2-7	.	.	CASRMDRGEQYF	TGTGCCAGCAGGATGGACAGAGGCGAGCAGTACTTC
TRBV2	TRBJ2-1	few	.	CASSVGDNEQFF	TGTGCCAGCAGTGTAGGGGACAATGAGCAGTTCTTC
TRBV19	TRBJ2-4	few	.	CASSIAGAVKNIQYF	TGTGCCAGTAGTATCGCGGGGGCGGTCAAAAACATTCAGTACTTC
TRBV6-1	TRBJ1-1	.	TRBD1	CASRREERQGPEAFF	TGTGCCAGCAGACGCGAGGAAAGACAGGGTCCCGAAGCTTTCTTT
TRBV7-6	TRBJ1-5	.	.	CASSPDGNPPQHF	TGTGCCAGCAGCCCCGACGGGAATCCGCCCCAGCATTTT
TRBV30	TRBJ1-5	.	TRBD1	CAWSIRTGGRNQPQHF	TGTGCCTGGAGTATACGGACAGGGGGTCGCAATCAGCCCCAGCATTTT
TRBV7-2	TRBJ2-7	.	.	CASSLVGDISYEQYF	TGTGCCAGCAGCTTAGTCGGGGATATATCCTACGAGCAGTACTTC
TRBV19	TRBJ1-1	once	TRBD1	CASSTGQGGTEAFF	TGTGCCAGTAGTACAGGACAGGGTGGGACTGAAGCTTTCTTT
TRBV2	TRBJ1-4	once	TRBD1	CASSRDRDYEKLFF	TGTGCCAGCAGTAGGGACAGGGATTATGAAAAACTGTTTTTT
TRBV4-3	TRBJ1-6	.	TRBD1	CASSKGGDSPLHF	TGCGCCAGCAGCAAAGGGGGCGATTCACCCCTCCACTTT
TRBV7-9	TRBJ2-6	.	.	CASSLASGSWANVLTF	TGTGCCAGCAGCTTAGCGAGTGGTTCTTGGGCCAACGTCCTGACTTTC
TRBV15	TRBJ2-1	.	TRBD2	CATSRRGGGLAYNEQFF	TGTGCCACCAGCCGAAGGGGCGGGGGGCTCGCCTACAATGAGCAGTTCTTC
TRBV9	TRBJ2-2	few	TRBD2	CASSDHPPGLAGGSDGELFF	TGTGCCAGCAGCGATCACCCACCGGGACTAGCGGGGGGGTCTGACGGGGAGCTGTTTTTT
TRBV30	TRBJ1-6	.	TRBD1	CAWSPTGGGYNSPLHF	TGTGCCTGGAGTCCGACAGGGGGCGGATACAATTCACCCCTCCACTTT
TRBV4-2	TRBJ1-3	few	.	CASSQATGNSGNTIYF	TGTGCCAGCAGCCAAGCCACAGGAAACTCTGGAAACACCATATATTTT
TRBV2	TRBJ2-5	.	TRBD2	CASTGAGGETQYF	TGTGCCAGTACCGGGGCCGGGGGGGAGACCCAGTACTTC
TRBV7-2	TRBJ2-7	.	TRBD2	CASSLVGGLALEQYF	TGTGCCAGCAGCTTAGTGGGGGGACTAGCTTTAGAGCAGTACTTC
TRBV21-1	TRBJ2-5	.	.	CASSAPFGNQETQYF	TGTGCCAGCAGCGCTCCCTTCGGGAACCAAGAGACCCAGTACTTC
TRBV9	TRBJ2-3	.	TRBD2	CASSGKPFGGGFTDTQYF	TGTGCCAGCAGCGGAAAGCCATTCGGGGGGGGCTTCACAGATACGCAGTATTTT
TRBV9	TRBJ2-1	.	TRBD2	CASSQGERGVWEQFF	TGTGCCAGCAGCCAAGGGGAGCGGGGGGTATGGGAGCAGTTCTTC
TRBV29-1	TRBJ2-1	.	.	CSVAKDWNNEQFF	TGCAGCGTTGCCAAGGACTGGAACAATGAGCAGTTCTTC
TRBV6-5	TRBJ1-1	.	.	CASSPEQGFGTEAFF	TGTGCCAGCAGCCCCGAACAGGGTTTTGGCACTGAAGCTTTCTTT
TRBV7-6	TRBJ2-2	few	TRBD2	CASSLAGAGGNTGELFF	TGTGCCAGCAGTCTTGCTGGGGCGGGGGGAAACACCGGGGAGCTGTTTTTT
TRBV25-1	TRBJ2-2	few	.	CASSEFVASQGTGELFF	TGTGCCAGCAGTGAATTTGTGGCATCCCAGGGCACCGGGGAGCTGTTTTTT